The 5 T cell receptor beta chains below come from one sample, sequenced in a study of cytomegalovirus exposure and HLA in healthy donors (dated by TCRdb to 2016 to 2017). The library was made by the immunoSEQ multiplex PCR assay. In TCRdb, the immuneACCESS table is reduced to in-frame sequences with V and J assigned. These tables do not hold every clone; where another copy was compared, an unresolved V gene accounts for under half, and the others remain unexplained. A total of some 170,000 clones appear in this sample, approximately 87% of them only once. The ten largest clonotypes hold more than 1.2% of the sample. Source material: PBMCs. Source of these receptors: a woman aged 30 to 39 in good health and CMV-seronegative.

The chain joins TRBV29-1 to TRBJ2-2; perhaps TRBD1 as D (6 bases). Trimming stripped 7 bases from V and 4 bases from J, with 13 bases between. This CDR3 is built from 13 residues. Germline loops: CDR1 SQVTM, CDR2 ANQGSEA. This CDR3 is CSGTGSGTGELFF. The CDR3 nucleotides read TGCAGCGGAACAGGGTCGGGCACCGGGGAGCTGTTTTTT.

A single count supports this clone. This chain uses TRBV7-2 with TRBJ2-3, with 7 nucleotides matching TRBD1. Germline lookup yields CDR1 SGHTA and CDR2 FQGNSA. The CDR3 has 14 amino acids. After removal of 0 bases from V and 4 bases from J, the junction contained 1 base not matched to a gene. The DNA for the CDR3 is TGTGCCAGCAGCTTAGCGCAGGGGGCAGATACGCAGTATTTT. It yields the protein CASSLAQGADTQYF.

The J gene is TRBJ2-7, the V gene TRBV5-4, with a possible D match to TRBD1 (6 bases). The CDR3 is made up of 12 amino acids. Germline V CDR1 and CDR2: SGHNT, YYREEE (reference sequence). With 3 bases removed from V and 6 bases from J, the gap between germline ends came to 10 bases. As DNA, the CDR3 is TGTGCCAGCAGCTCAGGGGCCTCCGAGCAGTACTTC. Residues: CASSSGASEQYF.

V is TRBV5-4 and J is TRBJ1-2; the D gene is possibly TRBD1 (6 bases). V dropped 0 bases and J dropped 8 bases, with 8 bases sitting between them. CDR1 SGHNT and CDR2 YYREEE come from the germline V gene (reference sequence). There are 12 residues in the CDR3. The CDR3 DNA follows: TGTGCCAGCAGCTTGGGGACAGAAGGCTACACCTTC. Protein: CASSLGTEGYTF.

This chain joins TRBV5-1 and TRBJ1-1; 9 positions agree with TRBD1. This CDR3 contains 13 residues. The germline V gene has CDR1 SGHRS and CDR2 YFSETQ. Trimming took 4 bases from V and 7 from J; bases not matched to a gene: 5. Written as DNA, the CDR3 is TGCGCCAGCAGCCCGGGACAGGGTGGTGAAGCTTTCTTT. Its protein is CASSPGQGGEAFF. Filled out from reference TRBV5-1 and TRBJ1-1, the complete variable domain reads KAGVTQTPRYLIKTRGQQVTLSCSPISGHRSVSWYQQTPGQGLQFLFEYFSETQRNKGNFPGRFSGRQFSNSRSEMNVSTLELGDSALYLCASSPGQGGEAFFGQGTRLTVV.